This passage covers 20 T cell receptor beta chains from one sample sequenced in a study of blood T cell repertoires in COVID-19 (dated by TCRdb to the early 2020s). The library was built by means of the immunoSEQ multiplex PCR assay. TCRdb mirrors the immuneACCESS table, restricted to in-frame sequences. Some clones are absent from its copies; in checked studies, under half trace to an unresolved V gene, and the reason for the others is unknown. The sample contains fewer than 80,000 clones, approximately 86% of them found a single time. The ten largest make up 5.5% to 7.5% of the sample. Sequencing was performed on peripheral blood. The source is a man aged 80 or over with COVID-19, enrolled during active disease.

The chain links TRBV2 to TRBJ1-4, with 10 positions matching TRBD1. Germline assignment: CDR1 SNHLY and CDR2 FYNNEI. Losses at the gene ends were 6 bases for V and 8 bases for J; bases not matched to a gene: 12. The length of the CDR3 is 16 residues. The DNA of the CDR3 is TGTGCCAGCAGCGCCGGGACAGGGGTCGGGAAAGAAAAACTGTTTTTT. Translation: CASSAGTGVGKEKLFF.

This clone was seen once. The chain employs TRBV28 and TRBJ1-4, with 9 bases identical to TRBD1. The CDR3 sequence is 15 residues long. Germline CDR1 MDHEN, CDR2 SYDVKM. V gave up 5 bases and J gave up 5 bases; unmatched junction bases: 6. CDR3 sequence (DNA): TGTGCCAGCAGTGTATCGACAGGGGGAAATGAAAAACTGTTTTTT. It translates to CASSVSTGGNEKLFF.

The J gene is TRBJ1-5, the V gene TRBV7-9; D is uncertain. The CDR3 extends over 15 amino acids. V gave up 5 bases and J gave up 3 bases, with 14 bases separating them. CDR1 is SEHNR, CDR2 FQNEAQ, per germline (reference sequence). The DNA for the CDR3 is TGTGCCAGCAGCCGCGGGAGTCAACCCAATCAGCCCCAGCATTTT. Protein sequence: CASSRGSQPNQPQHF.

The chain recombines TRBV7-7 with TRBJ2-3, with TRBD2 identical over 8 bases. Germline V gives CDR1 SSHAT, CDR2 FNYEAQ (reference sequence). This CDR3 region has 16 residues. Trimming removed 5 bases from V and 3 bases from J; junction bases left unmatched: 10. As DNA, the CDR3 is TGTGCCAGCAGCCGCCTTCTAGCGGGCGTAACAGATACGCAGTATTTT. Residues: CASSRLLAGVTDTQYF.

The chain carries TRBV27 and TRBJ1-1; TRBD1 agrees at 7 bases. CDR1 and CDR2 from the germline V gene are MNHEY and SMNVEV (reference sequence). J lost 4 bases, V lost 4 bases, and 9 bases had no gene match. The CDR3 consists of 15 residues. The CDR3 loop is CASSSRDSLGTEAFF. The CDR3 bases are TGTGCCAGCAGTTCTAGGGACAGTTTAGGCACTGAAGCTTTCTTT.

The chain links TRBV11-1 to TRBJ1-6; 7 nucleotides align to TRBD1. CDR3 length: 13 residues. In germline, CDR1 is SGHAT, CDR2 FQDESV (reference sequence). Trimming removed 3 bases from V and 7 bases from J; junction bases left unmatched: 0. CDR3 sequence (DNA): TGTGCCAGCAGCTTCAGGGGGAATTCACCCCTCCACTTT. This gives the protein CASSFRGNSPLHF.

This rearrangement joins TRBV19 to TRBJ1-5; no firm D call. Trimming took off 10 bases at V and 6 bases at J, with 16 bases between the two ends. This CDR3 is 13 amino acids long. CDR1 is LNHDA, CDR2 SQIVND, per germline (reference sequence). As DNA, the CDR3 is TGTGCCACTAACTTGGGAGTTTCTCAGCCCCAGCATTTT. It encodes CATNLGVSQPQHF. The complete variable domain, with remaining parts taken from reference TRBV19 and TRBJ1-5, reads DGGITQSPKYLFRKEGQNVTLSCEQNLNHDAMYWYRQDPGQGLRLIYYSQIVNDFQKGDIAEGYSVSREKKESFPLTVTSAQKNPTAFYLCATNLGVSQPQHFGDGTRLSIL.

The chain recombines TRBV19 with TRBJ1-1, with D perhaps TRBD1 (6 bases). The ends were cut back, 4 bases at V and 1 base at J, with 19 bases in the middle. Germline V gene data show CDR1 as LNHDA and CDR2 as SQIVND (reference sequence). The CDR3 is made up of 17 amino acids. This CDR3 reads CASSKSSRKQGNTEAFF. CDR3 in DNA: TGTGCCAGTAGTAAATCGTCCCGTAAACAGGGGAACACTGAAGCTTTCTTT.

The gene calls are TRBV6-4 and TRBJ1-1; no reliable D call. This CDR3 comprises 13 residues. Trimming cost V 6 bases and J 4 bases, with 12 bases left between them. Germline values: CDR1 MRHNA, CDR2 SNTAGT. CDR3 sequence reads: CASSQARGTEAFF. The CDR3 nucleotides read TGTGCCAGCAGCCAGGCCCGGGGCACTGAAGCTTTCTTT.

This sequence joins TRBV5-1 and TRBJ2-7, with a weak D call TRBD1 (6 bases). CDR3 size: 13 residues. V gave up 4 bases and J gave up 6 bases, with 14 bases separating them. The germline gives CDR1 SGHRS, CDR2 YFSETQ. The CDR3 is CASSVNREAEQYF. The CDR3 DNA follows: TGCGCCAGCAGCGTAAACAGGGAAGCCGAGCAGTACTTC.

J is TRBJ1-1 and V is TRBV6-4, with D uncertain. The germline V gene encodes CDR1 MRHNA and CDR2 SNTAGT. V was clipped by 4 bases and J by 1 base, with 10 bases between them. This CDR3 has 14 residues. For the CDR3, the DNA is TGTGCCAGCAGTGCTAACCGGGGGAACACTGAAGCTTTCTTT. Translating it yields CASSANRGNTEAFF.

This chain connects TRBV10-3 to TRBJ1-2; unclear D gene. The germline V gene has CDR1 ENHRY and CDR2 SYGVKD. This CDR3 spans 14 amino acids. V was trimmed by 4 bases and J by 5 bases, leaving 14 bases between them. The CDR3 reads CAISGLARPYGYTF. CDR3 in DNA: TGTGCCATCAGTGGACTAGCCCGACCGTATGGCTACACCTTC.

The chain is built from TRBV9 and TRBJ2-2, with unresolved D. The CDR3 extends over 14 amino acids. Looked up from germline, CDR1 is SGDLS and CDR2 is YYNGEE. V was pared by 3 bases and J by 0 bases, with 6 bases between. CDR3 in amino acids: CASSASPNTGELFF. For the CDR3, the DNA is TGTGCCAGCAGCGCTAGTCCGAACACCGGGGAGCTGTTTTTT. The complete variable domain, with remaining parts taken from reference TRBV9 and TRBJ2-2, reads DSGVTQTPKHLITATGQRVTLRCSPRSGDLSVYWYQQSLDQGLQFLIQYYNGEERAKGNILERFSAQQFPDLHSELNLSSLELGDSALYFCASSASPNTGELFFGEGSRLTVL.

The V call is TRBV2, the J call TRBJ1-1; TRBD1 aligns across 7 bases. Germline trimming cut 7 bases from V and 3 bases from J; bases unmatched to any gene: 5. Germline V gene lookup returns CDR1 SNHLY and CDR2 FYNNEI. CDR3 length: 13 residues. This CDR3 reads CASTYGQDTEAFF. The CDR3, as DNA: TGTGCCAGCACTTACGGACAGGACACTGAAGCTTTCTTT. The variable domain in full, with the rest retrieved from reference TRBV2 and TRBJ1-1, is EPEVTQTPSHQVTQMGQEVILRCVPISNHLYFYWYRQILGQKVEFLVSFYNNEISEKSEIFDDQFSVERPDGSNFTLKIRSTKLEDSAMYFCASTYGQDTEAFFGQGTRLTVV.

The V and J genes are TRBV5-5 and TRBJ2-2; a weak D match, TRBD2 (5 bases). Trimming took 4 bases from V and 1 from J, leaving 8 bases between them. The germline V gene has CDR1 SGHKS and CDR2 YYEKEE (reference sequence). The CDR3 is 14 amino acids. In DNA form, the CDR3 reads TGTGCCAGCAGCCCCCGGGAGAACACCGGGGAGCTGTTTTTT. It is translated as CASSPRENTGELFF.

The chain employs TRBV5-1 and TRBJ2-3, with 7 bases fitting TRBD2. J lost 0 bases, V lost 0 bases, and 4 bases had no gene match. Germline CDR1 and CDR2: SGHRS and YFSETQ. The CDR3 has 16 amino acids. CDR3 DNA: TGCGCCAGCAGCTTGGGGCTAGCGGAGAGCACAGATACGCAGTATTTT. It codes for CASSLGLAESTDTQYF.

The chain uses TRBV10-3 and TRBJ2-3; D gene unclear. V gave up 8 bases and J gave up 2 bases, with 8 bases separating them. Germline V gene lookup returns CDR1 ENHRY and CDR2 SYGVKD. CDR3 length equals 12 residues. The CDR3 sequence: CAIGQFTDTQYF. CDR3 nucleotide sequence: TGTGCCATCGGGCAGTTCACAGATACGCAGTATTTT.

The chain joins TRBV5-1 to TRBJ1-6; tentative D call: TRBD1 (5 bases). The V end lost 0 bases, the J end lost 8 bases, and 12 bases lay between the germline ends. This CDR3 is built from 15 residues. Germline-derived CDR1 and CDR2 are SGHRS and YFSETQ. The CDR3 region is CASSLGQTSYSPLHF. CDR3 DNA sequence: TGCGCCAGCAGCTTGGGACAGACTTCTTATTCACCCCTCCACTTT.

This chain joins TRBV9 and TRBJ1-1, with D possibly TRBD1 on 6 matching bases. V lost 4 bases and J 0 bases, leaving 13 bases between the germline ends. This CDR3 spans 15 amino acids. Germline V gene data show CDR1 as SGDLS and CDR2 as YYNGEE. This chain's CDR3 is CASSPLSGVNTEAFF. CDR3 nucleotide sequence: TGTGCCAGCAGCCCCCTTTCAGGGGTGAACACTGAAGCTTTCTTT.

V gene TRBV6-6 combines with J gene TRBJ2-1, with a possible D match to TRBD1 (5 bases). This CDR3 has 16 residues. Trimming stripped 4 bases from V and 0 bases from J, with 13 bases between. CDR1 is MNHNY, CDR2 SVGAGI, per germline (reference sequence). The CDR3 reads CASSSQGGSSYNEQFF. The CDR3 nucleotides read TGTGCCAGCAGTTCCCAGGGCGGAAGCTCCTACAATGAGCAGTTCTTC.